The 9 T cell receptor beta chains presented below share a single source sample, sequenced in a study of identical twins. TCRdb redid the calling of the 5' RACE reads with MiXCR, one entry per CDR3 protein. The sample has about 890,000 distinct CDR3 sequences, about 12% seen once. These records were also assigned to another study, of yellow fever vaccine responses in identical twins.

The source material was PBMCs. Receptor source: a woman younger than 35 in good health.

This clonotype was picked up a small number of times. The J gene is TRBJ2-2, the V gene TRBV10-3; 11 bases map to TRBD2. The CDR3 covers 14 residues. The junction had 4 bases not matched to a gene; V was cut back by 6 bases and J by 7 bases. The germline CDR1 and CDR2 sequences are ENHRY and SYGVKD. The CDR3 protein is CAIRRLAGIGELFF. The CDR3 coding sequence is TGTGCCATCAGGCGACTAGCGGGGATCGGGGAGCTGTTTTTT.

This clonotype has more than one count but fewer than ten. The CDR3 loop is CASSQDPWDEQYF. CDR3 nucleotides: TGCGCCAGCAGCCAAGACCCCTGGGACGAGCAGTACTTC. V and J are TRBV4-1 and TRBJ2-7, with no clear D. This CDR3 has 13 amino acids. The ends were cut back, 0 bases at V and 5 bases at J, with 8 bases in the middle. The germline V gene has CDR1 MGHRA and CDR2 YSYEKL.

This clonotype was recorded many times. The chain couples TRBV29-1 to TRBJ2-1; 9 bases agree with TRBD1. The CDR3 length is 14 residues. The V gene's germline CDR1 is SQVTM and CDR2 ANQGSEA. The J segment lost 7 bases and the V segment lost 7 bases, leaving 11 bases of the junction unmatched. CDR3 DNA: TGCAGCGCCCCGAAGTATGGGACAGGGAATGAGCAGTTCTTC. Its protein is CSAPKYGTGNEQFF.

The chain has TRBV20-1 and TRBJ2-7; D tentatively reads TRBD1 or TRBD2 (5 bases each). The germline V gene encodes CDR1 DFQATT and CDR2 SNEGSKA (reference sequence). The CDR3 consists of 15 residues. With 3 bases removed from V and 3 bases from J, the gap between germline ends came to 18 bases. For the CDR3, the DNA is TGCAGTGCTAGGGCCTCCGGGACGGTTATCTACGAGCAGTACGTC. Translation gives CSARASGTVIYEQYV.

The rearrangement joins TRBV11-2 to TRBJ1-1; 9 nucleotides match TRBD1. Germline CDR1 and CDR2: SGHAT and FQNNGV. V shed 1 base and J 7 bases; nucleotides not matched to a gene: 7. This CDR3 has 15 residues. The CDR3 bases are TGTGCCAGCAGCTTAGGTCCGGGACAGGGATTTGAAGCTTTCTTT. It translates to CASSLGPGQGFEAFF.

This chain uses TRBV5-1 with TRBJ2-1; 8 nucleotides agree with TRBD1. This CDR3 contains 15 residues. Unmatched junction bases numbered 6, after V lost 0 bases and J lost 7 bases. Germline CDR1 reads SGHRS; CDR2 reads YFSETQ. The CDR3 reads CASSLVAGGINEQFF. The CDR3 nucleotides read TGCGCCAGCAGCTTGGTGGCAGGGGGCATTAATGAGCAGTTCTTC.

This clonotype was observed a handful of times. The CDR3 sequence: CSVAGGTRNEQFF. For the CDR3, the DNA is TGCAGCGTTGCGGGGGGGACAAGGAATGAGCAGTTCTTC. The chain couples TRBV29-1 to TRBJ2-1; 8 bases line up with TRBD2. This CDR3 comprises 13 residues. J gave up 7 bases and V 4 bases, and 6 bases lay outside the gene matches. Germline V gene lookup returns CDR1 SQVTM and CDR2 ANQGSEA.

The sample holds a few counts of this clonotype. V usage is TRBV29-1 and J usage is TRBJ1-2; no firm D call. The CDR3 consists of 15 residues. Germline values: CDR1 SQVTM, CDR2 ANQGSEA. V shed 1 base and J shed 0 bases, with 12 bases lying between them. CDR3 residues: CSVEGVGGANYGYTF. The CDR3 coding sequence is TGCAGCGTTGAAGGTGTCGGCGGAGCTAACTATGGCTACACCTTC. Based on the CDR3 plus reference TRBV29-1 and TRBJ1-2, the full variable domain is SAVISQKPSRDICQRGTSLTIQCQVDSQVTMMFWYRQQPGQSLTLIATANQGSEATYESGFVIDKFPISRPNLTFSTLTVSNMSPEDSSIYLCSVEGVGGANYGYTFGSGTRLTVV.

The gene calls are TRBV10-3 and TRBJ1-4; 8 bases match TRBD1. Germline CDR1 and CDR2: ENHRY and SYGVKD. The V and J ends lost 10 bases and 8 bases, in that order; junction bases with no gene match: 9. This CDR3 contains 13 residues. CDR3 amino acids: CANRGQAGEKLFF. The CDR3 DNA reads TGTGCCAACAGGGGACAGGCGGGGGAAAAACTGTTTTTT.